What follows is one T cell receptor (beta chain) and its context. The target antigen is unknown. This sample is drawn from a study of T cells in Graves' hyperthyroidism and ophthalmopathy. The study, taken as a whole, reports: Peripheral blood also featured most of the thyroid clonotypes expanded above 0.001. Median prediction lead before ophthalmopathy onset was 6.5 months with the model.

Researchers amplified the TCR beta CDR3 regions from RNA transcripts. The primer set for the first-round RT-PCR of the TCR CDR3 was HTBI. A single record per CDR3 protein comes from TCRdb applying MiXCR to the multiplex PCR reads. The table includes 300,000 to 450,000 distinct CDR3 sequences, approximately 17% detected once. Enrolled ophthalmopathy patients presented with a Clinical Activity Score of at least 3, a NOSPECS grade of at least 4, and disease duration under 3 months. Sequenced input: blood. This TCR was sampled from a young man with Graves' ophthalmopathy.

CDR3 in amino acids: CASGAPGTVYGYTF. The CDR3 bases are TGTGCCAGCGGCGCCCCCGGGACAGTTTATGGCTACACCTTC. The gene calls are TRBV25-1 and TRBJ1-2, with 7 bases that match TRBD1. Per the germline V gene, CDR1 is MGHDK and CDR2 is SYGVNS. The CDR3 sequence is 14 residues long. J gave up 5 bases and V 8 bases, and 11 bases lay outside the gene matches.